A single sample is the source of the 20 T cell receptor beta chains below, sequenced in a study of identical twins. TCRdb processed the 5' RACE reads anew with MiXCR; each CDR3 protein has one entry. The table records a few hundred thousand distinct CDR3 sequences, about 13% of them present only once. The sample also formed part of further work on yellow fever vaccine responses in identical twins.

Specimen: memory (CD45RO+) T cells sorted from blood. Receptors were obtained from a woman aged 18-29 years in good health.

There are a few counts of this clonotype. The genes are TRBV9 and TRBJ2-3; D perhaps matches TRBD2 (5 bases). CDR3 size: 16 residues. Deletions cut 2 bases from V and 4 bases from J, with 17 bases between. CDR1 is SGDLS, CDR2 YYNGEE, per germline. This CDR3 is CASSVLPGTGADTQYF. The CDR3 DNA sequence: TGTGCCAGCAGCGTCCTACCGGGAACGGGTGCAGATACGCAGTATTTT.

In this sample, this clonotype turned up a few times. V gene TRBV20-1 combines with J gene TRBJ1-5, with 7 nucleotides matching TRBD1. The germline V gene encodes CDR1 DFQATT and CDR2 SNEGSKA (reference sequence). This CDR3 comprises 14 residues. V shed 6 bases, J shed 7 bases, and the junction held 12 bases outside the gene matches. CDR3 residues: CSAETGRSGQPQHF. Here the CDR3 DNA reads TGCAGTGCCGAGACAGGGCGATCAGGACAGCCCCAGCATTTT.

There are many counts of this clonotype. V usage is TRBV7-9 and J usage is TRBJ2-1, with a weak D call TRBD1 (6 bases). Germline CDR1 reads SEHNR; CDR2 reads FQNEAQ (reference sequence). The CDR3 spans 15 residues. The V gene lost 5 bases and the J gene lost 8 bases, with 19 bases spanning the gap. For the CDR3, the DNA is TGTGCCAGCAGCAGAGACGGCAGGGGAATCGATGAGCAGTTCTTC. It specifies CASSRDGRGIDEQFF. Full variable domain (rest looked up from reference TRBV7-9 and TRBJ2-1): DTGVSQNPRHKITKRGQNVTFRCDPISEHNRLYWYRQTLGQGPEFLTYFQNEAQLEKSRLLSDRFSAERPKGSFSTLEIQRTEQGDSAMYLCASSRDGRGIDEQFFGPGTRLTVL.

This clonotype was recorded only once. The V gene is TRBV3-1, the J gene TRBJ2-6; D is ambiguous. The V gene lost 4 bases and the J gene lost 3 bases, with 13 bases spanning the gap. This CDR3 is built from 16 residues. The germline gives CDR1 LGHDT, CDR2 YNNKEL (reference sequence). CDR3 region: CASSPLILGGANVLTF. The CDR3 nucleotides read TGTGCCAGCAGCCCCCTTATCTTAGGTGGGGCCAACGTCCTGACTTTC. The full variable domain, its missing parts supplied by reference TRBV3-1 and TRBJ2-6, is DTAVSQTPKYLVTQMGNDKSIKCEQNLGHDTMYWYKQDSKKFLKIMFSYNNKELIINETVPNRFSPKSPDKAHLNLHINSLELGDSAVYFCASSPLILGGANVLTFGAGSRLTVL.

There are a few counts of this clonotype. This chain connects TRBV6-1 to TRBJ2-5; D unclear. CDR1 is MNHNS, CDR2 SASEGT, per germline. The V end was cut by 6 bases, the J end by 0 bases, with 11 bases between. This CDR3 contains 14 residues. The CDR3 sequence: CASSRSGNQETQYF. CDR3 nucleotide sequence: TGTGCCAGCAGCCGTTCGGGTAACCAAGAGACCCAGTACTTC.

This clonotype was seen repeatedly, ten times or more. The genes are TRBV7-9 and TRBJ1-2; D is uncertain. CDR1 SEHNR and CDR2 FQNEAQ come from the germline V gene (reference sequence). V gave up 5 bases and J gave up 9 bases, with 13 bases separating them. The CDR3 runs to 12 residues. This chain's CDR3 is CASSLFVGSYTF. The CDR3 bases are TGTGCCAGCAGCCTTTTTGTAGGGAGCTACACCTTC.

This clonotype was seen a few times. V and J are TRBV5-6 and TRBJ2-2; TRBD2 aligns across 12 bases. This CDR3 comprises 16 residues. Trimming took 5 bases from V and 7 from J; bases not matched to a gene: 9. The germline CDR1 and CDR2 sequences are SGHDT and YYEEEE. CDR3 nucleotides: TGTGCCAGCAGAGATGGACTAGCGGGAATCGGCGGGGAGCTGTTTTTT. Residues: CASRDGLAGIGGELFF.

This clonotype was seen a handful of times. The CDR3 region is CASSSPRELQETQYF. CDR3 bases: TGTGCCAGCAGTTCCCCCCGGGAGCTACAAGAGACCCAGTACTTC. This chain connects TRBV6-5 to TRBJ2-5, with D possibly being TRBD2 (6 bases). From germline, CDR1 is MNHEY and CDR2 SVGAGI. The CDR3 covers 15 residues. The V end lost 4 bases, the J end lost 2 bases, and 14 bases lay between the germline ends.

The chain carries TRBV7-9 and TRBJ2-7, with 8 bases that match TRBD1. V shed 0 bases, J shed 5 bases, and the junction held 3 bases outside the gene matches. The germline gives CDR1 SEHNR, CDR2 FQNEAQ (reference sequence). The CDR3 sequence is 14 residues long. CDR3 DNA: TGTGCCAGCAGCTTAGCGGACAGGGCGAACGAGCAGTACTTC. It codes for CASSLADRANEQYF.

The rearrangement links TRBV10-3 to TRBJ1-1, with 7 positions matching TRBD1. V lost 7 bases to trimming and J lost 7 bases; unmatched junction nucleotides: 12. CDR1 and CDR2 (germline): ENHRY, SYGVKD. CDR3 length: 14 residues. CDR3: CAIKNQGVLIEAFF. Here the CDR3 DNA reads TGTGCCATCAAGAACCAGGGGGTGTTGATTGAAGCTTTCTTT.

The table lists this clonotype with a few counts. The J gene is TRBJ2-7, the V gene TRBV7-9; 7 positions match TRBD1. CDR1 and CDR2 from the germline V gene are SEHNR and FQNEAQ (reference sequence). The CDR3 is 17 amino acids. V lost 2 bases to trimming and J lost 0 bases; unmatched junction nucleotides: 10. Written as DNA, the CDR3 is TGTGCCAGCAGCTTAAACAGGGGTGGGATCGGCTCCTACGAGCAGTACTTC. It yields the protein CASSLNRGGIGSYEQYF.

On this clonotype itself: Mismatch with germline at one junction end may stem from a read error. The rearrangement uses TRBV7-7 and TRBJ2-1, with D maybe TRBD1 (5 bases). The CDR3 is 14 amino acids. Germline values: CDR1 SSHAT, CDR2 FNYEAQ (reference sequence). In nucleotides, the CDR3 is TGTGCTAGCAGCTTAGGGGTATCGGCGGTTGAGCAGTTCTTC. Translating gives CASSLGVSAVEQFF.

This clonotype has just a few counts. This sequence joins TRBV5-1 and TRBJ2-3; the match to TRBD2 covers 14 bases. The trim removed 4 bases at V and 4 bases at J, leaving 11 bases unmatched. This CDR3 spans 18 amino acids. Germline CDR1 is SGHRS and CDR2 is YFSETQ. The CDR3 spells CASSVGLAGAGGADTQYF. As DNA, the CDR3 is TGCGCCAGCAGCGTGGGACTAGCGGGGGCCGGTGGGGCAGATACGCAGTATTTT.

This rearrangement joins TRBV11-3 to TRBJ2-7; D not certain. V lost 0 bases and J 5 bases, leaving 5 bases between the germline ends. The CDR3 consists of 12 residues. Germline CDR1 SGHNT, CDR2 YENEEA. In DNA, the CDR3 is TGTGCCAGCAGCTTAGAGACCCACGAGCAGTACTTC. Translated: CASSLETHEQYF.

The CDR3 reads CASSHYRDYQETQYF. In nucleotides, the CDR3 is TGTGCCAGCAGTCATTATAGGGACTACCAAGAGACCCAGTACTTC. This chain joins TRBV4-2 and TRBJ2-5, with D possibly matching TRBD2 (6 bases). The CDR3 has 15 amino acids. The germline gives CDR1 LGHNA, CDR2 YNFKEQ. Trimming stripped 6 bases from V and 0 bases from J, with 14 bases between.

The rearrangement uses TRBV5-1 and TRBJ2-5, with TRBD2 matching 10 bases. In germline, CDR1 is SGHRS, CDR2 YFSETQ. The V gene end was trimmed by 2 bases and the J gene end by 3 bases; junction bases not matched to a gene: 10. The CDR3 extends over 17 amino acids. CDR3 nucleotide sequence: TGCGCCAGCAGCTTATCTAGCGGGAGTGGGGGAAAAGAGACCCAGTACTTC. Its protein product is CASSLSSGSGGKETQYF.

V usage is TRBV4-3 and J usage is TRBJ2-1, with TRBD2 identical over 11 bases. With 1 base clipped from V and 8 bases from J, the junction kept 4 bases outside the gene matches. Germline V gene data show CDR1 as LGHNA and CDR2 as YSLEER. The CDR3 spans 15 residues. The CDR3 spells CASSQGLAGSDEQFF. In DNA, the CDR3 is TGCGCCAGCAGCCAAGGACTAGCGGGGTCAGATGAGCAGTTCTTC.

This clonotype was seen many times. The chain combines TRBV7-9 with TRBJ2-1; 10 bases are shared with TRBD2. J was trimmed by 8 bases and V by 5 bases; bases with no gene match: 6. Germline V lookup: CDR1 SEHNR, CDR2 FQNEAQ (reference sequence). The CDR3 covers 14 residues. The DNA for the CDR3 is TGTGCCAGCAGCGAAGCTAGCGGGAGCTATGAGCAGTTCTTC. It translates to CASSEASGSYEQFF.

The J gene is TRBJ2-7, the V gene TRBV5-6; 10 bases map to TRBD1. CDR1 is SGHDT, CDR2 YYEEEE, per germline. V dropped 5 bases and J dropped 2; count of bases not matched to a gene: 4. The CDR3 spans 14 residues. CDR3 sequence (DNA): TGTGCCAGCAGTCGGGGGACAGGGGCCTACGAGCAGTACTTC. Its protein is CASSRGTGAYEQYF.

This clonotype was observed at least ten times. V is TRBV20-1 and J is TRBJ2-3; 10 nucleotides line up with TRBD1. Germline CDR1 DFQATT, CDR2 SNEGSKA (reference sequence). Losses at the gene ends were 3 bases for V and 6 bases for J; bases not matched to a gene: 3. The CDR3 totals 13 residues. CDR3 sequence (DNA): TGCAGTGCTAGGGACAGGGGGTCGGATACGCAGTATTTT. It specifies CSARDRGSDTQYF.